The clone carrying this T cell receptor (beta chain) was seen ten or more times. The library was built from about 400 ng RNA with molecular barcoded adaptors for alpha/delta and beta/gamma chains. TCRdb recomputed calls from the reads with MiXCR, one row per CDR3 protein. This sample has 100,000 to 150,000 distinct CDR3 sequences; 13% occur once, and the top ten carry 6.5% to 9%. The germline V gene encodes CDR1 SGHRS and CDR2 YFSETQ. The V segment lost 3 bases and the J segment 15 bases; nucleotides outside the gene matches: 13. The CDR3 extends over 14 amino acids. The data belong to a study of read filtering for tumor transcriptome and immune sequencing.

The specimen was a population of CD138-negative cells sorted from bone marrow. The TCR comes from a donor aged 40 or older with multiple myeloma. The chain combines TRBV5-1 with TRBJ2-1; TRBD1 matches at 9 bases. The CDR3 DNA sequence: TGCGCCAGCAGCTCCAATAAACCGGGACAGGGTTCGTTCTTC. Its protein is CASSSNKPGQGSFF.